The TCR beta chain under discussion was sequenced for a study of PD-L1 blockade in urothelial cancer. Looking at the study overall: Men with urothelial cancer arising in the bladder made up about nine tenths of the roughly 29 patients. Patients previously received 0 to 3 chemotherapy regimens. After treatment start, blood was analyzed at 3 weeks (second dose) and at 6 weeks.

Per germline, CDR1 GTSNPN and CDR2 SVGIG (reference sequence). Deletions cut 1 base from V and 4 bases from J, with 14 bases between. The CDR3 runs to 15 residues. The templates were synthetic TCR analogs, and they were spiked into each PCR. Some clones are missing from TCRdb's copy, which holds only in-frame ones; the method was immunoSEQ multiplex PCR. The sample has approximately 51,000 clones; approximately 86% are singletons. Sequencing was performed on PBMCs, taken around atezolizumab (anti-PD-L1) treatment. The chain links TRBV30 to TRBJ2-1, with D possibly matching TRBD2 (6 bases). This TCR was sampled from a man aged 55-75 years with urothelial cancer. The CDR3 DNA sequence: TGTGCCTGGAGTGGGGGACTGTATGGGTACAATGAGCAGTTCTTC. This translates into CAWSGGLYGYNEQFF.